This T cell receptor (beta chain) was obtained from a study of shared clonotypes between healthy human individuals. Measured with immunoSEQ multiplex PCR; TCRdb has only the in-frame clones, and not every one. The sample holds about 710,000 clones, around 73% seen once. As regards this clone: Its antigen is still unknown.

Study results and limitations: Researchers sampled blood only, noting tissue repertoires likely differ. Generally, naive subsets came out with larger estimated richness than memory subsets.

Donors had no recently reported acute infections or vaccinations and were HIV-negative. The CDR3 has 12 amino acids. From germline, CDR1 is SNHLY and CDR2 FYNNEI. V lost 1 base to trimming and J lost 3 bases, with 4 bases between them. The V gene is TRBV2, the J gene TRBJ2-7; D not resolved. The origin of this receptor is a woman aged 30 to 39 in good health. Sequenced material: memory CD4+ T cells sorted from blood. Subset defined: CD45RA-negative fraction. CDR3 amino acids: CASSEGDYEQYF. CDR3 DNA sequence: TGTGCCAGCAGTGAAGGGGACTACGAGCAGTACTTC.